In its sample, the clone carrying this T cell receptor beta chain was seen a few times. The data originate from a study of control samples from healthy donors and cancer patients. The ends were cut back, 7 bases at V and 0 bases at J, with 13 bases in the middle. The CDR3 is 14 amino acids. Germline CDR1 reads SNHLY; CDR2 reads FYNNEI. Clones were sequenced by immunoSEQ multiplex PCR, and TCRdb holds only the in-frame ones, with some missing. The data contain some 150,000 clones, 90% to 95% of them singletons. This clonotype was obtained from a man aged 55 to 70 with colorectal cancer. The sequenced sample was PBMCs. The rearrangement joins TRBV2 to TRBJ2-7; D gene unclear. CDR3 sequence (DNA): TGTGCCAGCATGGCAGAACCCTTCTCCTACGAGCAGTACTTC. Amino acid sequence: CASMAEPFSYEQYF. Looking up the rest from reference TRBV2 and TRBJ2-7 gives the full variable domain: EPEVTQTPSHQVTQMGQEVILRCVPISNHLYFYWYRQILGQKVEFLVSFYNNEISEKSEIFDDQFSVERPDGSNFTLKIRSTKLEDSAMYFCASMAEPFSYEQYFGPGTRLTVT.